This record concerns one T cell receptor (beta chain) sequence. Antigen: not known. TCRdb keeps only in-frame clones here, not all; method: immunoSEQ multiplex PCR. Found here are hundreds of thousands of clones, roughly 90% of them singletons; the top ten hold around 1.5%. The CDR3 contains 13 residues. CDR1 is GTSNPN, CDR2 SVGIG, per germline (reference sequence). Trimming took 4 bases from V and 1 from J, leaving 10 bases between them. Treatment reported: about 20 received Ad26.COV2.S at low or high dose, single or two shots; about 5 received placebo; per-sample allocation not given. Sampling was performed 63 days after the first vaccine or placebo injection. The data originate from a study of Ad26.COV2.S vaccination and SARS-CoV-2 variants. Study results and caveats: Overall T cell responses may have been underestimated by the analyses of TCR breadth and depth. Spike-specific TCR breadth ran higher among vaccine recipients than placebo recipients. Comparable non-spike TCR breadth was observed in vaccine and placebo recipients.

This receptor was obtained from a person aged 18 to 59 who received the Ad26.COV2.S COVID-19 vaccine or a placebo. The sequencing here drew on peripheral blood, taken in a trial of Ad26.COV2.S vaccine versus placebo. The chain uses TRBV30 and TRBJ1-1; D ambiguous. The CDR3 loop reads CAWTLHGNTEAFF. CDR3 nucleotide sequence: TGTGCCTGGACTCTTCATGGGAACACTGAAGCTTTCTTT. Based on the CDR3 plus reference TRBV30 and TRBJ1-1, the full variable domain is SQTIHQWPATLVQPVGSPLSLECTVEGTSNPNLYWYRQAAGRGLQLLFYSVGIGQISSEVPQNLSASRPQDRQFILSSKKLLLSDSGFYLCAWTLHGNTEAFFGQGTRLTVV.